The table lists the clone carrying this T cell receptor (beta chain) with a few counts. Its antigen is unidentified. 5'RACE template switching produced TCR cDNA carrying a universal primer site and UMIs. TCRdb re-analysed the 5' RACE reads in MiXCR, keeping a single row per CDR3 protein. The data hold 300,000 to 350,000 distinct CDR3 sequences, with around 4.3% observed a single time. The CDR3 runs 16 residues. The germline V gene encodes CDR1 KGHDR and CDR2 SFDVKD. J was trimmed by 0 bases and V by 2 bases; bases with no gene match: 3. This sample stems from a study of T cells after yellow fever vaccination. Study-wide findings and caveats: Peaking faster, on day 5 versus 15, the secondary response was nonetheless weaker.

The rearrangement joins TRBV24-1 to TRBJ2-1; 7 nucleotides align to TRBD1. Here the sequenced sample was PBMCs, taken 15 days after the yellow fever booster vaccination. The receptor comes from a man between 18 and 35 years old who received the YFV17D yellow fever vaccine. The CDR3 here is CATSDSGGSSYNEQFF. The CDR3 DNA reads TGTGCCACCAGTGATTCAGGGGGAAGCTCCTACAATGAGCAGTTCTTC.